The entry below describes one T cell receptor beta chain. Its antigen is not yet known. Base qualities are not at hand, and no much larger clone is one base apart. The immunoSEQ Assay, a bias-controlled multiplex PCR, was used to amplify TCRbeta CDR3 regions from genomic DNA. Per the source publication's procedure: Nucleated cell counts per sample were estimated from amplification of reference gene primers within the assay. Sequence reads were collapsed and filtered to measure the absolute abundance of every unique TCRbeta CDR3 rearrangement. For each sample, productive Simpson clonality was calculated by taking the square root of Simpson's diversity index across productive rearrangements. This immuneACCESS table, as held by TCRdb, lists in-frame sequences with V and J called but not all clones. Of the missing ones, under half trace to an unresolved V gene in checked studies; the others have no known cause. V, J and clone size derive from that table, while D and trimming were established from the DNA sequence. In all, the sample holds a few hundred thousand clones, and about 86% of those were seen once. Together, the top ten hold roughly 9.8% of the sample.

The sample belongs to a study of blood T cell repertoires in COVID-19 (dated by TCRdb to the early 2020s). Context from the whole study: Collaborator samples came from the United States, Italy and Spain and covered acute and convalescent phases of COVID-19. The prospective study material was composed of cDNA or gDNA derived from T cells, B-cell-depleted T cells, or PBMCs. Deeply sampled blood TCRbeta repertoires from subjects exposed to, actively infected with, or recovered from COVID-19 were included in the dataset. A freely available public database, intended as a resource for researchers studying the immune response to SARS-CoV-2, is where the repertoires were released. The samples were drawn from two sources: the first 160 participants of the ongoing ImmuneRACE study, and 1,254 subjects contributed by 6 global collaborators. Sample metadata almost always included a de-identified subject ID, COVID-19 status, age in years and sex. Where available, HLA class I and class II types were obtained from metadata supplied by the sample provider rather than from assay-based typing. What the work shows at the level of the full study, not this receptor alone: The quantity of clinical and demographic metadata differed by source and by participant and was supplied without curation.

From the germline V gene, CDR1 is MDHEN and CDR2 is SYDVKM. V lost 1 base and J lost 6 bases; the stretch between them is 7 bases long. The CDR3 spans 14 residues, from the cysteine through the phenylalanine. This entry keeps only the CDR3 DNA: 42 bases, framed from base 1. Whole blood was collected in K2EDTA tubes by collaborating institutions according to the institutions' own protocols. Collaborator samples were shipped for TCRbeta analysis as frozen whole blood, isolated PBMCs, or DNA extracted from either sample type. Sequenced input: peripheral blood. The sequence joins TRBV28 to TRBJ1-6, and possibly TRBD1, on 6 matching bases. The sequence came from an elderly man with acute or convalescent COVID-19. For the CDR3, the sequence is CASSLSQGNSPLHF. The DNA sequence is as follows: TGTGCCAGCAGTTTATCACAGGGTAATTCACCCCTCCACTTT.